A selection of T cell receptor beta chains follows, all from one sample in a study of cytomegalovirus exposure and HLA in healthy donors. Sequencing was performed with immunoSEQ multiplex PCR; in TCRdb, only in-frame clones are kept and a portion is missing. Counted here are some 130,000 clones, about 72% occurring once; the ten biggest clones make up approximately 1.5%. Sequences were obtained from PBMCs. The receptors were sampled from a female donor in good health and CMV-seronegative. Both conserved end residues are trimmed from each CDR3.

>TRBV6-5
ASSTTGASSYEQY
>TRBV5-1
ASSLGQGKGTQY
>TRBV5-6
ASSVLGPYEQY
>TRBV7-9
ASSFDTYTGELF
>TRBV9
ASSVRQFNEQF
>TRBV27
ASSLNRGTNTEAF
>TRBV2
ASSEWGVNLNEQF
>TRBV27
ASSGLAGGYEQY
>TRBV5-5
ASSPQTGETYEQY
>TRBV5-1
ALHRDYPYEQY
>TRBV29-1
SVVGTGGYNEQF
>TRBV6-5
ASSSILLNTEAF
>TRBV28
ASSFLTGSHQPQH
>TRBV10-2
AISPGQGYEQY
>TRBV2
ASRGQIIMNTEAF
>TRBV11-1
ASSSTAYNEQF
>TRBV5-5
ASSLTIANEQF
>TRBV5-1
ASSLGGASRNYEQY
>TRBV6-1
ASRGLWSSYEQY
>TRBV6-5
ASSYSGRVGYT
>TRBV28
ASSPWRNVDTQY
>TRBV14
ASSRPAGGRGGAQF
>TRBV28
ASTRDPGEKLF
>TRBV11-2
ASSPEGAGEKLF
>TRBV27
ASGTAPGNTIY
>TRBV6-5
ASSSPPGQPN
>TRBV2
ASSSSTWGGIPGYPLYGYT
>TRBV5-4
ASSSASGQYNEQF
>TRBV27
ASRGDLARNTGELF
>TRBV28
ASSLFLGLTYEQY
>TRBV19
ASSMGLAGGLHTGELF
>TRBV4-2
ASSQDRGAGADTQY
>TRBV9
ASSVGTSGSQDTQY
>TRBV7-9
ASSWASGSSETQY
>TRBV7-2
ASSVTLAKNIQY
>TRBV4-3
ASSRDPNRVNYGYT
>TRBV28
ASRRATNQPQH
>TRBV9
ASSVDLAKNIQY
>TRBV28
ASRSDRGLTDTQY
>TRBV28
ASSPRDRDSYGYT
>TRBV5-4
ASSTASDRGDYEQY
>TRBV9
ASSTGYNEQF
>TRBV19
ASSIATGGAYNEQF
>TRBV18
ASSLQGAQSEAF
>TRBV6-1
ASSELGQGGSNEKLF
>TRBV4-3
ASSQEAQAAYYEQY
>TRBV29-1
SVGQGEEKLF